What follows are 8 T cell receptor beta chains derived from one specimen sequenced in a study of human T cells and chemical hapten exposure. Indicated time point: pre-sensitization, week 0. As for treatment: therapeutic diphenylcyclopropenone sensitization with weekly scalp DPC. TCRdb re-called the RACE reads through MiXCR, storing one row per CDR3 protein. The sample consists of around 350,000 distinct CDR3 sequences, about 5.4% of them appearing once. The material was whole blood, obtained in connection with sensitization to the hapten diphenylcyclopropenone (DPC). Every receptor here comes from a woman younger than 35 with alopecia areata. Some clones in this sample may be carry-over from other donors' samples.

This clonotype has a count of ten or more. CDR3 nucleotides: TGTGCCAGCAGCTTTACTAACCAAGAGACCCAGTACTTC. Translated: CASSFTNQETQYF. The chain links TRBV7-2 to TRBJ2-5; D remains ambiguous. Germline CDR1 is SGHTA and CDR2 is FQGNSA. The CDR3 is 13 residues long. Trimming left V 3 bases short and J 0 bases short, with 5 bases between.

This clonotype was counted ten times or more. The chain links TRBV6-5 to TRBJ1-1; 9 bases agree with TRBD1. With 0 bases clipped from V and 2 bases from J, the junction kept 4 bases outside the gene matches. The CDR3 runs 16 residues. Germline V lookup: CDR1 MNHEY, CDR2 SVGAGI. CDR3 residues: CASSYSYRGLNTEAFF. The CDR3 DNA reads TGTGCCAGCAGTTACTCCTACAGGGGGCTTAACACTGAAGCTTTCTTT.

This chain uses TRBV4-3 with TRBJ1-2; perhaps TRBD1 as D (5 bases). This CDR3 has 15 residues. The V and J ends lost 0 bases and 2 bases respectively, with 10 bases between them. Germline CDR1 and CDR2: LGHNA and YSLEER. The DNA of the CDR3 is TGCGCCAGCAGCCAAGAGCCCAGGGCCAACTATGGCTACACCTTC. Its protein is CASSQEPRANYGYTF.

This clonotype was detected many times. This sequence joins TRBV5-1 and TRBJ1-2, with 9 nucleotides matching TRBD1. With V trimmed by 3 bases and J by 7 bases, 13 bases remained unmatched. Germline CDR1 SGHRS, CDR2 YFSETQ. The CDR3 has 16 residues. CDR3 in DNA: TGCGCCAGCAGCTCAACGGCCGGGACAGGGCTTAGTGGCTACACCTTC. Translated: CASSSTAGTGLSGYTF.

The chain joins TRBV28 to TRBJ1-5; a possible D gene is TRBD1 (6 bases). V was pared by 4 bases and J by 4 bases, with 17 bases between. Germline CDR1 is MDHEN and CDR2 is SYDVKM. The CDR3 consists of 16 residues. CDR3 sequence reads: CASSSGGGVTNQPQHF. The DNA for the CDR3 is TGTGCCAGCAGTTCTGGGGGGGGCGTCACAAATCAGCCCCAGCATTTT.

This clonotype was observed many times. V and J are TRBV5-1 and TRBJ1-4; D is ambiguous. Germline loops: CDR1 SGHRS, CDR2 YFSETQ. The CDR3 is 14 residues long. V was clipped by 0 bases and J by 8 bases, with 11 bases between them. CDR3 loop: CASSLAGTREKLFF. The CDR3 region has the DNA TGCGCCAGCAGCTTGGCCGGTACACGGGAAAAACTGTTTTTT.

This clonotype appeared many times. This chain joins TRBV29-1 and TRBJ1-2; D not resolved. This CDR3 has 12 residues. Germline V gives CDR1 SQVTM, CDR2 ANQGSEA. V was trimmed by 5 bases and J by 4 bases, leaving 11 bases between them. Here the CDR3 DNA reads TGCAGCGTTATAGACATGAGCTATGGCTACACCTTC. Its translation is CSVIDMSYGYTF. The full variable domain, completed using reference TRBV29-1 and TRBJ1-2, is SAVISQKPSRDICQRGTSLTIQCQVDSQVTMMFWYRQQPGQSLTLIATANQGSEATYESGFVIDKFPISRPNLTFSTLTVSNMSPEDSSIYLCSVIDMSYGYTFGSGTRLTVV.

This clonotype has at least ten counts. The rearrangement joins TRBV11-2 to TRBJ2-3; a possible D gene is TRBD2 (6 bases). Trimming cost V 2 bases and J 3 bases, with 9 bases left between them. In germline, CDR1 is SGHAT, CDR2 FQNNGV. The CDR3 runs 14 residues. DNA of the CDR3: TGTGCCAGCAGCTTATACGGGGGAACAGATACGCAGTATTTT. Amino acid sequence: CASSLYGGTDTQYF.